The 14 T cell receptor beta chains reported below all come from one sample, sequenced in a study of T-cell reconstitution after alpha-beta-depleted transplantation in children. Molecular barcoding with unique molecular identifiers was used for the TCRbeta library. TCRdb analysed the PCR reads with MiXCR anew, one entry per CDR3 protein. The table has hundreds of thousands of distinct CDR3 sequences, around 9.6% seen once; the top ten hold about 9.5%. Sequencing used PBMCs from the stem cell graft donor, obtained from the stem cell graft. The receptors originated from a human donor who donated a stem cell graft to a child with SCID.

The rearrangement uses TRBV7-9 and TRBJ1-1; weak D call: TRBD1 (5 bases). Germline lookup yields CDR1 SEHNR and CDR2 FQNEAQ (reference sequence). CDR3 size: 14 residues. V lost 4 bases and J 11 bases, leaving 20 bases between the germline ends. The CDR3 reads CASSSGVTEGFAFF. The DNA for the CDR3 is TGTGCCAGCAGCTCAGGAGTGACAGAGGGTTTTGCTTTCTTT.

Worth noting for this clonotype: A much larger clone is a single base away; this may be a read error. The chain combines TRBV3-1 with TRBJ1-5, with D possibly matching TRBD1 (5 bases). This CDR3 region has 13 residues. Germline assignment: CDR1 LGHDT and CDR2 YNNKEL (reference sequence). V was pared by 0 bases and J by 9 bases, with 9 bases between. In nucleotides, the CDR3 is TGTGCCAGCAGCCAAGATCAGGGACGGCCCCAGCATTTT. Amino acid sequence: CASSQDQGRPQHF.

This chain uses TRBV6-1 with TRBJ1-5; no clear D. V dropped 6 bases and J dropped 10 bases, with 16 bases sitting between them. The CDR3 is 13 amino acids. The germline V gene has CDR1 MNHNS and CDR2 SASEGT. DNA of the CDR3: TGTGCCAGCAGCGAGACACACGGACTTCCCCAGCATTTT. It encodes CASSETHGLPQHF.

V gene TRBV7-8 combines with J gene TRBJ1-2, with 8 positions matching TRBD1. CDR3 size: 14 residues. Looked up from germline, CDR1 is SGHVS and CDR2 is FQNEAQ. V trimming: 4 bases; J trimming: 5 bases; junction bases outside the gene matches: 6. The CDR3 sequence is CASSSDREIYGYTF. The CDR3 DNA follows: TGTGCCAGCAGCTCGGACAGGGAAATATATGGCTACACCTTC.

The chain carries TRBV3-1 and TRBJ2-2; 9 nucleotides align to TRBD1. CDR3 length: 20 residues. V shed 11 bases, J shed 1 base, and the junction held 23 bases outside the gene matches. The germline gives CDR1 LGHDT, CDR2 YNNKEL (reference sequence). DNA of the CDR3: TGTGCCTGCACCCAAAGCCATGGGACAGGGTTGAGTAGGAACACCGGGGAGCTGTTTTTT. Translating it yields CACTQSHGTGLSRNTGELFF. Full variable domain (missing parts from reference TRBV3-1 and TRBJ2-2): DTAVSQTPKYLVTQMGNDKSIKCEQNLGHDTMYWYKQDSKKFLKIMFSYNNKELIINETVPNRFSPKSPDKAHLNLHINSLELGDSAVYFCACTQSHGTGLSRNTGELFFGEGSRLTVL.

This clonotype was counted a few times. V is TRBV2 and J is TRBJ2-7; 10 bases align to TRBD2. The V gene end was trimmed by 6 bases and the J gene end by 1 base; junction bases not matched to a gene: 3. The CDR3 spans 14 residues. Germline V gene sequence: CDR1 SNHLY, CDR2 FYNNEI. This CDR3 is CASRLTSGSYEQYF. DNA of the CDR3: TGTGCCAGCAGACTGACTAGCGGGTCCTACGAGCAGTACTTC.

The V call is TRBV6-2 or TRBV6-3, the J call TRBJ2-1; 8 nucleotides line up with TRBD2. CDR3 size: 16 residues. Germline-derived CDR1 and CDR2 are MNHEY and SVGEGT. J lost 0 bases, V lost 6 bases, and 7 bases had no gene match. The DNA for the CDR3 is TGTGCCAGCAGCTACCCGGGAGGGGCCTCCTACAATGAGCAGTTCTTC. Translated: CASSYPGGASYNEQFF.

V is TRBV11-2 and J is TRBJ2-2; 8 bases match TRBD2. V lost 5 bases and J lost 6; bases outside the gene matches: 14. The CDR3 totals 17 residues. Germline V gene sequence: CDR1 SGHAT, CDR2 FQNNGV. This CDR3 is CASSPGGAGARSGELFF. CDR3 DNA: TGTGCCAGCAGCCCTGGGGGAGCGGGGGCTAGGTCCGGGGAGCTGTTTTTT.

V is TRBV12-3 or TRBV12-4 and J is TRBJ2-5; 9 bases align to TRBD1. J gave up 4 bases and V 5 bases, and 11 bases lay outside the gene matches. The CDR3 has 16 residues. CDR3 in DNA: TGTGCCAGCAGTAGAAACCGGGACAGGGTTGGAGAGACCCAGTACTTC. Its protein is CASSRNRDRVGETQYF.

This chain links TRBV14 with TRBJ2-1; 9 bases are a match to TRBD2. V lost 6 bases and J lost 9; bases outside the gene matches: 6. Germline V CDR1 and CDR2: SGHDN, FVKESK. The CDR3 loop spans 13 amino acids. The CDR3 DNA sequence: TGTGCCAGCAGTCTGGCGGGGGGGGGTGAGCAGTTCTTC. It is translated as CASSLAGGGEQFF.

The rearrangement joins TRBV5-1 to TRBJ2-3, with 10 bases fitting TRBD2. With V trimmed by 3 bases and J by 4 bases, 2 bases remained unmatched. The germline V gene encodes CDR1 SGHRS and CDR2 YFSETQ. The CDR3 contains 14 residues. CDR3 protein: CASSSTSGADTQYF. CDR3 DNA sequence: TGCGCCAGCAGCTCAACTAGCGGGGCAGATACGCAGTATTTT.

V gene TRBV27 combines with J gene TRBJ1-6, with D perhaps TRBD1 (6 bases). V was clipped by 2 bases and J by 5 bases, with 13 bases between them. Germline V gene lookup returns CDR1 MNHEY and CDR2 SMNVEV (reference sequence). This CDR3 is 16 amino acids long. The CDR3 nucleotides are TGTGCCAGCAGTTTACAGGGGTTCCGTGATAATTCACCCCTCCACTTT. Encoded protein: CASSLQGFRDNSPLHF.

This chain connects TRBV20-1 to TRBJ1-1; D uncertain. Germline CDR1 and CDR2: DFQATT and SNEGSKA (reference sequence). The CDR3 totals 11 residues. CDR3 bases: TGCAGGGCCGGGGTCCAGACTGAAGCTTTCTTT. This encodes CRAGVQTEAFF.

There are a few counts of this clonotype. The V call is TRBV18, the J call TRBJ1-1; no clear D. Germline CDR1 is KGHSH and CDR2 is LQKENI. The CDR3 runs to 12 residues. V shed 2 bases and J shed 1 base, with 2 bases lying between them. This CDR3 reads CASSPWNTEAFF. CDR3 sequence (DNA): TGTGCCAGCTCACCATGGAACACTGAAGCTTTCTTT.